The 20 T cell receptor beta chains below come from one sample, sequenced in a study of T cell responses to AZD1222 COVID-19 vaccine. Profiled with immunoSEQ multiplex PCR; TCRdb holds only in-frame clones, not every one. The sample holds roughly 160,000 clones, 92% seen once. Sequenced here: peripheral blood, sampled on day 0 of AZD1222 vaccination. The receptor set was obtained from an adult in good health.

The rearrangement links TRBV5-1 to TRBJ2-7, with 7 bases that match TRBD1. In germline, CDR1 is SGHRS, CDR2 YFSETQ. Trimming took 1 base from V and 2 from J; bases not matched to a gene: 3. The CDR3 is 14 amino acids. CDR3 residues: CASSLNQGAYEQYF. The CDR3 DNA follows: TGCGCCAGCAGCTTGAACCAGGGGGCCTACGAGCAGTACTTC.

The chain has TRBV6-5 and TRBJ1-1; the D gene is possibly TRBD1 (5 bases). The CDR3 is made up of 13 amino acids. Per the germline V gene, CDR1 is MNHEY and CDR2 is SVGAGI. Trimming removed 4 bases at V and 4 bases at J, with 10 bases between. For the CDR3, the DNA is TGTGCCAGCAGTTTCTCGGGGACCACTGAAGCTTTCTTT. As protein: CASSFSGTTEAFF.

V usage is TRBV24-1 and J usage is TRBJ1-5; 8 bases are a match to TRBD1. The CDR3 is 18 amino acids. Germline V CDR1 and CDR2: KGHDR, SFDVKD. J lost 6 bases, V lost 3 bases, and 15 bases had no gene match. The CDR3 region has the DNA TGTGCCACCAGTGATCCTTCCTGGACAGGGCGGGTGTTTCAGCCCCAGCATTTT. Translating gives CATSDPSWTGRVFQPQHF.

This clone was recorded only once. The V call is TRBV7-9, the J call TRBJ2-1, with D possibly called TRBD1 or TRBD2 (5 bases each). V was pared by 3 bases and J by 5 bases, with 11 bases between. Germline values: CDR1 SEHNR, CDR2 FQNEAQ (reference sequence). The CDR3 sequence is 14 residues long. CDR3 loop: CASSFPGTDNEQFF. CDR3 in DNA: TGTGCCAGCAGCTTCCCGGGGACGGACAATGAGCAGTTCTTC.

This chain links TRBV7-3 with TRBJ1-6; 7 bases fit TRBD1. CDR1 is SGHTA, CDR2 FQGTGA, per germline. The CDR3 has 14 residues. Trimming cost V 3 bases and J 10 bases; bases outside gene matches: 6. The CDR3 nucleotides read TGTGCCAGCAGCTTCAGGGGGGCTGGCTCACCCCTCCACTTT. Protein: CASSFRGAGSPLHF.

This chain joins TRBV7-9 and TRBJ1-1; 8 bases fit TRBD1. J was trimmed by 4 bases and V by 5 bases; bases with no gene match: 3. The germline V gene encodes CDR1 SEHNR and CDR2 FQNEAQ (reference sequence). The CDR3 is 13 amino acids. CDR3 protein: CASSKTGVTEAFF. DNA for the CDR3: TGTGCCAGCAGCAAGACAGGGGTCACTGAAGCTTTCTTT.

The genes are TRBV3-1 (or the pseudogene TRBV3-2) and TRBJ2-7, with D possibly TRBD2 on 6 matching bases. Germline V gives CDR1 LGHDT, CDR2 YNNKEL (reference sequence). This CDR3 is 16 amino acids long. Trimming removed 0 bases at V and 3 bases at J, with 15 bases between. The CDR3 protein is CASSQETASVYYEQYF. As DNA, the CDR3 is TGTGCCAGCAGCCAAGAGACGGCTAGCGTTTACTACGAGCAGTACTTC.

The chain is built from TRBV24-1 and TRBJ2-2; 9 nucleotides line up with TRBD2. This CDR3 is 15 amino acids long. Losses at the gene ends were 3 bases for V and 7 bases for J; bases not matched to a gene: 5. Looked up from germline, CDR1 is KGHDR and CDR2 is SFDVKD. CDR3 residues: CATSDASGIGGELFF. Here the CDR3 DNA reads TGTGCCACCAGTGATGCTAGCGGGATTGGCGGGGAGCTGTTTTTT.

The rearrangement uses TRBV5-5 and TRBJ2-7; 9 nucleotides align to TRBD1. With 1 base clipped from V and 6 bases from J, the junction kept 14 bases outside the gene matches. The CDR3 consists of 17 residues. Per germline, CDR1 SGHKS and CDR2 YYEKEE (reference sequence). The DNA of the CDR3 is TGTGCCAGCAGCTTGACAGGGGGCTCCTATAACGCCGTCGAGCAGTACTTC. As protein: CASSLTGGSYNAVEQYF.

CDR3 in amino acids: CASSLAYGGQGNQPQHF. In DNA, the CDR3 is TGTGCCAGCAGCTTAGCTTACGGGGGGCAGGGCAATCAGCCCCAGCATTTT. The chain is built from TRBV7-9 and TRBJ1-5; D may be TRBD1 (6 bases). V dropped 0 bases and J dropped 2 bases, with 14 bases sitting between them. Germline lookup yields CDR1 SEHNR and CDR2 FQNEAQ (reference sequence). CDR3 length: 17 residues. The whole variable domain, filled in from reference TRBV7-9 and TRBJ1-5, reads DTGVSQNPRHKITKRGQNVTFRCDPISEHNRLYWYRQTLGQGPEFLTYFQNEAQLEKSRLLSDRFSAERPKGSFSTLEIQRTEQGDSAMYLCASSLAYGGQGNQPQHFGDGTRLSIL.

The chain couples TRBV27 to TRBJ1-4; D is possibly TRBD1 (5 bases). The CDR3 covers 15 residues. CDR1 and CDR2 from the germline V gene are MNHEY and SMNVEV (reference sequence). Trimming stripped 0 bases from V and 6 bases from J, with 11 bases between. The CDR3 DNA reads TGTGCCAGCAGTTTATCTGGGGGAAACCATGAAAAACTGTTTTTT. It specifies CASSLSGGNHEKLFF.

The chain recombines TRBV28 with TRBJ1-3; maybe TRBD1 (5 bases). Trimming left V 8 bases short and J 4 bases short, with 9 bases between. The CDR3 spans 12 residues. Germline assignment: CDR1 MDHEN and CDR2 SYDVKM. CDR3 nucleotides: TGTGCCAGCCAAGGGACGGGAAACACCATATATTTT. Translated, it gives CASQGTGNTIYF.

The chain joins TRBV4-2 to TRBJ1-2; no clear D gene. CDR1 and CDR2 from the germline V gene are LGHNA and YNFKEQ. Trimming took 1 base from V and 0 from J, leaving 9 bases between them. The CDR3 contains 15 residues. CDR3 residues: CASSQAGDANYGYTF. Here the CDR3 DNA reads TGTGCCAGCAGCCAAGCGGGAGACGCTAACTATGGCTACACCTTC.

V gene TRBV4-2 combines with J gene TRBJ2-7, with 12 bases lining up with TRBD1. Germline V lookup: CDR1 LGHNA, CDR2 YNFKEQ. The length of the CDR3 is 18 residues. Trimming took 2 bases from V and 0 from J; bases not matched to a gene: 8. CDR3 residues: CASSQSGTGGFSSYEQYF. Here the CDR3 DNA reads TGTGCCAGCAGCCAATCCGGGACAGGGGGCTTCAGCTCCTACGAGCAGTACTTC.

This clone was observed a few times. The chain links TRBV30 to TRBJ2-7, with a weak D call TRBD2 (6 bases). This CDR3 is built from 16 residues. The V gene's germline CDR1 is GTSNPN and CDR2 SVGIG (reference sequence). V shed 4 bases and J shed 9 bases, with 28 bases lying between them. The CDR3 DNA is TGTGCCTGGAACCCCGGGAGTGTAGCGCGCACCTTTGGGCAGTACTTC. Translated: CAWNPGSVARTFGQYF.

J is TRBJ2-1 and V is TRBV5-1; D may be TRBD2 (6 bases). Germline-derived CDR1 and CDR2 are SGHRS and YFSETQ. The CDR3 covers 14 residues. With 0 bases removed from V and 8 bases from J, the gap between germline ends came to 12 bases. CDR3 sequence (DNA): TGCGCCAGCAGCTTGGTGACTAGTAGCGATGAGCAGTTCTTC. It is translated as CASSLVTSSDEQFF.

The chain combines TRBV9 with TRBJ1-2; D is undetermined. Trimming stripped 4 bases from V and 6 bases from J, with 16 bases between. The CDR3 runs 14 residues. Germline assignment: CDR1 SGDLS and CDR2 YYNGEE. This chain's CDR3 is CASSSADGADGYTF. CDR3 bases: TGTGCCAGCAGCTCCGCGGACGGTGCAGATGGCTACACCTTC. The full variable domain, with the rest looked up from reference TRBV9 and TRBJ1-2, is DSGVTQTPKHLITATGQRVTLRCSPRSGDLSVYWYQQSLDQGLQFLIQYYNGEERAKGNILERFSAQQFPDLHSELNLSSLELGDSALYFCASSSADGADGYTFGSGTRLTVV.

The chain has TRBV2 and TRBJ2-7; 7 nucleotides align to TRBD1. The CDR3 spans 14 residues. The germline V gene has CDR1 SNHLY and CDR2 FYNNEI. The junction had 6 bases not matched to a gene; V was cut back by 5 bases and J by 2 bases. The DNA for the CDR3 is TGTGCCAGCAGTCAACAACAGGGGCCCTACGAGCAGTACTTC. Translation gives CASSQQQGPYEQYF.

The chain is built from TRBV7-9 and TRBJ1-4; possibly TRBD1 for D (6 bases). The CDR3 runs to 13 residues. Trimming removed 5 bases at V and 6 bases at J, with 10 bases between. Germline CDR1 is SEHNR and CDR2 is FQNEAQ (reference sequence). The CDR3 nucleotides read TGTGCCAGCAGCCCTCGGACAGATGAAAAACTGTTTTTT. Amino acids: CASSPRTDEKLFF. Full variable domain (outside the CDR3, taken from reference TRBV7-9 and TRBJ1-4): DTGVSQNPRHKITKRGQNVTFRCDPISEHNRLYWYRQTLGQGPEFLTYFQNEAQLEKSRLLSDRFSAERPKGSFSTLEIQRTEQGDSAMYLCASSPRTDEKLFFGSGTQLSVL.

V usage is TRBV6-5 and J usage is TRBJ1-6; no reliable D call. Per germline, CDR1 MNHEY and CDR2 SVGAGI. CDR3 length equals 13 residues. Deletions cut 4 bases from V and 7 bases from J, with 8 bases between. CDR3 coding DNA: TGTGCCAGCAGTTTCGAGGGAAATTCACCCCTCCACTTT. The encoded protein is CASSFEGNSPLHF.